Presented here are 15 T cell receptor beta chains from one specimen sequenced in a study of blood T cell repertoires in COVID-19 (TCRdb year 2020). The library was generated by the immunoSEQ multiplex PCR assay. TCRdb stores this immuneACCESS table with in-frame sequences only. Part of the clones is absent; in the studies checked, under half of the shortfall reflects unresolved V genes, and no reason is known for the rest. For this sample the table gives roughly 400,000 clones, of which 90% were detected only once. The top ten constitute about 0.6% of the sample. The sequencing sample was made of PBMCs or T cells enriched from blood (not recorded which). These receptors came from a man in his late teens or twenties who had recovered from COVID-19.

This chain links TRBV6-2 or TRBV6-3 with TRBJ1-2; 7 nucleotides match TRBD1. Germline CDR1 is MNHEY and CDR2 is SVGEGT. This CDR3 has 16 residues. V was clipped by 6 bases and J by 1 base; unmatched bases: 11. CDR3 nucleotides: TGTGCCAGCAGCCGACAGACAGGGTTAAGTAACTATGGCTACACCTTC. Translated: CASSRQTGLSNYGYTF.

CDR3 DNA: TGTGCTAGTTGCCCCGGGACAGGTGCTGAAGCTTTCTTT. It specifies CASCPGTGAEAFF. The V and J genes are TRBV12-5 and TRBJ1-1; 8 nucleotides match TRBD1. V trimming: 8 bases; J trimming: 6 bases; junction bases outside the gene matches: 8. The CDR3 contains 13 residues. The V gene's germline CDR1 is LGHNT and CDR2 FRNRAP.

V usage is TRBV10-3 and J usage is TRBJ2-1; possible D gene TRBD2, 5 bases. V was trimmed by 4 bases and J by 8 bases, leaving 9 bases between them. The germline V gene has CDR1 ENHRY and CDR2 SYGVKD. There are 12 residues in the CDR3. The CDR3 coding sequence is TGTGCCATCAGTGGTTCCGGGGATGAGCAGTTCTTC. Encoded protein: CAISGSGDEQFF.

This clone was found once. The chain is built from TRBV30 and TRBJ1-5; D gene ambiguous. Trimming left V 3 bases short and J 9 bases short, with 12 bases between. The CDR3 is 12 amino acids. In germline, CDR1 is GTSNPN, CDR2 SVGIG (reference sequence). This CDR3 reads CAWRQKMGPQHF. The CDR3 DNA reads TGTGCCTGGAGACAGAAAATGGGGCCCCAGCATTTT.

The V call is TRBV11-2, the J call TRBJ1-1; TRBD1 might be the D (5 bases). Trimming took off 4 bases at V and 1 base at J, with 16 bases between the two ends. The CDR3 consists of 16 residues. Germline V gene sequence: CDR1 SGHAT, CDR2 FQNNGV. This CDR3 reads CASSSYTTASNTEAFF. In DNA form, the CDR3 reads TGTGCCAGCAGCTCTTATACGACAGCGTCGAACACTGAAGCTTTCTTT. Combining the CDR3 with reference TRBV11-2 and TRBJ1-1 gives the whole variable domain EAGVAQSPRYKIIEKRQSVAFWCNPISGHATLYWYQQILGQGPKLLIQFQNNGVVDDSQLPKDRFSAERLKGVDSTLKIQPAKLEDSAVYLCASSSYTTASNTEAFFGQGTRLTVV.

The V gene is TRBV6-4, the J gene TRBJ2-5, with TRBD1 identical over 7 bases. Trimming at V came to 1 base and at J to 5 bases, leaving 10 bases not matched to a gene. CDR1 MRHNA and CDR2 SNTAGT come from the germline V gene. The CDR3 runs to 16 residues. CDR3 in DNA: TGTGCCAGCAGTGACTGTAGGGGGCGGACAGATGAGACCCAGTACTTC. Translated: CASSDCRGRTDETQYF.

The CDR3 region has the DNA TGCAGCGTGGGATGGGACAGGGGATACATGAACACTGAAGCTTTCTTT. Encoded protein: CSVGWDRGYMNTEAFF. The chain links TRBV29-1 to TRBJ1-1; the match to TRBD1 covers 10 bases. Germline V gene lookup returns CDR1 SQVTM and CDR2 ANQGSEA. V shed 6 bases, J shed 0 bases, and the junction held 10 bases outside the gene matches. This CDR3 contains 16 residues.

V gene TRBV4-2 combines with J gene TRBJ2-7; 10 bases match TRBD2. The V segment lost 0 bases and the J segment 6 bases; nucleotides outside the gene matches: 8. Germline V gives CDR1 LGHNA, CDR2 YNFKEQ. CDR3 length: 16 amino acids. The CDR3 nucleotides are TGTGCCAGCAGCCAAGATCAGTTAGCGGGAGGTGGCGAGCAGTACTTC. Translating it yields CASSQDQLAGGGEQYF.

The CDR3 DNA is TGTGCCAGCAGCCAAGGCGCCAATAAGGGGCAAGCTTTCTTT. Its translation: CASSQGANKGQAFF. The chain employs TRBV3-1 (or the pseudogene TRBV3-2) and TRBJ1-1, with D perhaps matching TRBD1 (5 bases). The CDR3 has 14 amino acids. The V gene lost 1 base and the J gene lost 9 bases, with 15 bases spanning the gap. Germline V lookup: CDR1 LGHDT, CDR2 YNNKEL (reference sequence).

CDR3 bases: TGTGCCACAGCGCGGGCGAGATACGAGCAGTACTTC. Translating gives CATARARYEQYF. The V call is TRBV7-9, the J call TRBJ2-7; perhaps TRBD2 as D (5 bases). V was trimmed by 10 bases and J by 4 bases, leaving 14 bases between them. Germline CDR1 SEHNR, CDR2 FQNEAQ (reference sequence). The CDR3 is 12 amino acids.

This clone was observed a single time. CDR3 protein: CASGATGSNQPQHF. In DNA form, the CDR3 reads TGTGCTAGTGGCGCAACAGGGTCCAATCAGCCCCAGCATTTT. V and J are TRBV12-5 and TRBJ1-5; the D gene is possibly TRBD1 (6 bases). This CDR3 is built from 14 residues. V shed 6 bases and J shed 3 bases, with 12 bases lying between them. Germline V gene lookup returns CDR1 LGHNT and CDR2 FRNRAP.

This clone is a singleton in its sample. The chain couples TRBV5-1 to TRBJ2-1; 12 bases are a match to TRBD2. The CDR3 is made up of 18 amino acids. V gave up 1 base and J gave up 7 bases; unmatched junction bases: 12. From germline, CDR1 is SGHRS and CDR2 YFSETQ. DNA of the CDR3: TGCGCCAGCAGCTTGTCTAGCGGGGGGGTCAATGTGGGGAATGAGCAGTTCTTC. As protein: CASSLSSGGVNVGNEQFF. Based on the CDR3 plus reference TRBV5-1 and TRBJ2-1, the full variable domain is KAGVTQTPRYLIKTRGQQVTLSCSPISGHRSVSWYQQTPGQGLQFLFEYFSETQRNKGNFPGRFSGRQFSNSRSEMNVSTLELGDSALYLCASSLSSGGVNVGNEQFFGPGTRLTVL.

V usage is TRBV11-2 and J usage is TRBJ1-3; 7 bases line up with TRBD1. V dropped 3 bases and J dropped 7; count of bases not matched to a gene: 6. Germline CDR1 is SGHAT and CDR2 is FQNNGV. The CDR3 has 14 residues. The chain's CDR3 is CASSFLGRGNTIYF. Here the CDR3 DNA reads TGTGCCAGCAGCTTCTTGGGCAGGGGGAACACCATATATTTT. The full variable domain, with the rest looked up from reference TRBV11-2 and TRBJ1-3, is EAGVAQSPRYKIIEKRQSVAFWCNPISGHATLYWYQQILGQGPKLLIQFQNNGVVDDSQLPKDRFSAERLKGVDSTLKIQPAKLEDSAVYLCASSFLGRGNTIYFGEGSWLTVV.

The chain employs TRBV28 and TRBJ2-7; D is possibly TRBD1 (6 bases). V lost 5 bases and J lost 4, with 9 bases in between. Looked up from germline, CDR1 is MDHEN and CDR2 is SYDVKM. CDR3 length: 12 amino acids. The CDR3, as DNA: TGTGCCAGCAGTCGCGGACAGTACGAGCAGTACTTC. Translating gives CASSRGQYEQYF.

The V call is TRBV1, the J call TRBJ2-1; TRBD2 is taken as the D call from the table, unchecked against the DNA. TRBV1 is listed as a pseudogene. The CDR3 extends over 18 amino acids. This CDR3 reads CTSSQKGTSGSAYNEQFF. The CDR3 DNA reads TGCACCAGCAGCCAAAAAGGGACTAGCGGGAGCGCCTACAATGAGCAGTTCTTC.